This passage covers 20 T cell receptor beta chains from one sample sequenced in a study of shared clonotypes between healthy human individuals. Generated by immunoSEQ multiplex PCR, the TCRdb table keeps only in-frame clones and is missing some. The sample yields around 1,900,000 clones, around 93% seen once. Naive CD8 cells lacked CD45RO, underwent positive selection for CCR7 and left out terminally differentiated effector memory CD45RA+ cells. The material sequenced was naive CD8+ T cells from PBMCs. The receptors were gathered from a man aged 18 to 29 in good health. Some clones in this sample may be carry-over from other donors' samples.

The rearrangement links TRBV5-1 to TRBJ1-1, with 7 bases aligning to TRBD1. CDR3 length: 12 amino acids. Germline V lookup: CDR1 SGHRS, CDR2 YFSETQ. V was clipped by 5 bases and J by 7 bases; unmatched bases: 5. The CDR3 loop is CASRDREIEAFF. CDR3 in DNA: TGCGCCAGCAGAGACAGGGAGATTGAAGCTTTCTTT.

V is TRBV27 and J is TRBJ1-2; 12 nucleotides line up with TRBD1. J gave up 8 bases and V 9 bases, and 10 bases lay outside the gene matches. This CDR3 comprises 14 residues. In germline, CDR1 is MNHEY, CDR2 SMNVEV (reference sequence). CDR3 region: CASCPGQGALGYTF. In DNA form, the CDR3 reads TGTGCCAGTTGCCCGGGACAGGGGGCTTTGGGCTACACCTTC.

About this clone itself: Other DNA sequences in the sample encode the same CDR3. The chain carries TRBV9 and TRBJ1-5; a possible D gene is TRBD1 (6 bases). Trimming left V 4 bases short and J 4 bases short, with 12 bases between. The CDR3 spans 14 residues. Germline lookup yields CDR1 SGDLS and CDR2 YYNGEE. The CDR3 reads CASSHEGGNQPQHF. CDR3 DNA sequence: TGTGCCAGCAGCCACGAAGGGGGTAATCAGCCCCAGCATTTT.

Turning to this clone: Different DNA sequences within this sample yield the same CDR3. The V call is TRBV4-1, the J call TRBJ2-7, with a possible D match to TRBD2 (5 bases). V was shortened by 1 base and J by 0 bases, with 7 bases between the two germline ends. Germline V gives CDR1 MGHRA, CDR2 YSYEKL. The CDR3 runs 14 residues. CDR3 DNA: TGCGCCAGCAGCCAAGGTCGGGGCTCCTACGAGCAGTACTTC. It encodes CASSQGRGSYEQYF.

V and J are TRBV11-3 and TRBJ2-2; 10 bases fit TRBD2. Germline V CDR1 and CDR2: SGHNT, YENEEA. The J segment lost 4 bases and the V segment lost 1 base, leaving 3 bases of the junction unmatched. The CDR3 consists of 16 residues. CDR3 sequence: CASSLGRTSGTGELFF. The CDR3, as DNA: TGTGCCAGCAGCTTAGGACGGACTAGCGGCACCGGGGAGCTGTTTTTT.

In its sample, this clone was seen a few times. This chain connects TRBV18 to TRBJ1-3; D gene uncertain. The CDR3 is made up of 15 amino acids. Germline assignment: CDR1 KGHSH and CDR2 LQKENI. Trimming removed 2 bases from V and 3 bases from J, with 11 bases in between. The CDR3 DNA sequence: TGTGCCAGCTCACCAGGCGGAGGGTTTGGAAACACCATATATTTT. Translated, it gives CASSPGGGFGNTIYF.

CDR3 nucleotides: TGTGCCATATCTCTAGGCCTAGCGGGCAAGTATGAAGCCTACGAGCAGTACTTC. Its protein is CAISLGLAGKYEAYEQYF. The chain is built from TRBV10-3 and TRBJ2-7; 8 positions match TRBD2. Per the germline V gene, CDR1 is ENHRY and CDR2 is SYGVKD. This CDR3 region has 18 residues. V lost 9 bases to trimming and J lost 2 bases; unmatched junction nucleotides: 21.

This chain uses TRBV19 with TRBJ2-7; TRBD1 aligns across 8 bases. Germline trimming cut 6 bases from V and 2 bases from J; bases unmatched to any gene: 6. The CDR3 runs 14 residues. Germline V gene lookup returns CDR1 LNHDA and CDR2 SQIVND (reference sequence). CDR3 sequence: CASRQTGVAYEQYF. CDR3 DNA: TGTGCCAGTAGGCAGACAGGGGTCGCCTACGAGCAGTACTTC. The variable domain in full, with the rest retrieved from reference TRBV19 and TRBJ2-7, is DGGITQSPKYLFRKEGQNVTLSCEQNLNHDAMYWYRQDPGQGLRLIYYSQIVNDFQKGDIAEGYSVSREKKESFPLTVTSAQKNPTAFYLCASRQTGVAYEQYFGPGTRLTVT.

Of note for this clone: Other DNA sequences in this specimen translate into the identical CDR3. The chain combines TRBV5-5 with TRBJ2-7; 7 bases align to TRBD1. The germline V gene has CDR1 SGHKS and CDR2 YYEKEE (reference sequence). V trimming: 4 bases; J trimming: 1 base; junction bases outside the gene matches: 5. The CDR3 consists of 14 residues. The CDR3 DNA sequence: TGTGCCAGCAGCCCCGACAGGGTATCCTACGAGCAGTACTTC. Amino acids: CASSPDRVSYEQYF.

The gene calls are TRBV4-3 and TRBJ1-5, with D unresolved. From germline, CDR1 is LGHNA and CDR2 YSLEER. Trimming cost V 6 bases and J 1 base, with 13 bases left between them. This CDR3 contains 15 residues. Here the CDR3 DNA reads TGCGCCAGCAGTCCAGAAGGAGGCAGCAATCAGCCCCAGCATTTT. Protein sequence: CASSPEGGSNQPQHF.

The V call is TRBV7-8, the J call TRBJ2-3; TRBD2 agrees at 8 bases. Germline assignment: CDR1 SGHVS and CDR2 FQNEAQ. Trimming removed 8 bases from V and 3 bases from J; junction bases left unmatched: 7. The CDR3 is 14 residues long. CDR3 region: CASLGAGETDTQYF. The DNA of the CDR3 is TGTGCCAGCTTGGGAGCGGGGGAAACAGATACGCAGTATTTT. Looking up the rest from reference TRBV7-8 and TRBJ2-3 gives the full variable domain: GAGVSQSPRYKVAKRGQDVALRCDPISGHVSLFWYQQALGQGPEFLTYFQNEAQLDKSGLPSDRFFAERPEGSVSTLKIQRTQQEDSAVYLCASLGAGETDTQYFGPGTRLTVL.

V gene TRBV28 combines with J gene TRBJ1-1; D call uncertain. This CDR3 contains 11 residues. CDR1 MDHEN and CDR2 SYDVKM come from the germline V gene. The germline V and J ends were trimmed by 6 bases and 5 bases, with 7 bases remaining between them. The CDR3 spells CASSPATEAFF. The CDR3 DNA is TGTGCCAGCAGCCCCGCGACTGAAGCTTTCTTT. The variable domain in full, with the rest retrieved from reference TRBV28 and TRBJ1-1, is DVKVTQSSRYLVKRTGEKVFLECVQDMDHENMFWYRQDPGLGLRLIYFSYDVKMKEKGDIPEGYSVSREKKERFSLILESASTNQTSMYLCASSPATEAFFGQGTRLTVV.

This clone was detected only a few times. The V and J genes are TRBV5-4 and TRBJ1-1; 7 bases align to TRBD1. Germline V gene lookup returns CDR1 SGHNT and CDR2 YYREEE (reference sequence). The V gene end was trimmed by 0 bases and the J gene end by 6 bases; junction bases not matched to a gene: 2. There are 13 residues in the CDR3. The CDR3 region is CASSLEGAPEAFF. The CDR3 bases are TGTGCCAGCAGCTTGGAGGGGGCCCCTGAAGCTTTCTTT.

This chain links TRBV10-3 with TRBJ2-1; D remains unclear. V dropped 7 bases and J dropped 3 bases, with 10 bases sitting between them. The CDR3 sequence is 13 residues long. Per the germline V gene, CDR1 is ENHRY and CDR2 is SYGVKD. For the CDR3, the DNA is TGTGCCATCACCCCGGACGGCTACAATGAGCAGTTCTTC. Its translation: CAITPDGYNEQFF.

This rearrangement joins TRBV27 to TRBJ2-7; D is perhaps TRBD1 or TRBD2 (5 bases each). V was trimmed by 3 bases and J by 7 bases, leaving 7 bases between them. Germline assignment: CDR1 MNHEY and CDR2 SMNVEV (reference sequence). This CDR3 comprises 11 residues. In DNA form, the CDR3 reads TGTGCCAGCAGTTTCGGGGCGGAGCAGTACTTC. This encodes CASSFGAEQYF.

The CDR3 sequence: CASSVRAGLTEAFF. The CDR3 DNA is TGTGCCAGCAGCGTAAGGGCAGGGCTCACTGAAGCTTTCTTT. The J gene is TRBJ1-1, the V gene TRBV9, with a tentative D call TRBD1 (5 bases). The V end lost 1 base, the J end lost 4 bases, and 11 bases lay between the germline ends. The CDR3 has 14 residues. Looked up from germline, CDR1 is SGDLS and CDR2 is YYNGEE.

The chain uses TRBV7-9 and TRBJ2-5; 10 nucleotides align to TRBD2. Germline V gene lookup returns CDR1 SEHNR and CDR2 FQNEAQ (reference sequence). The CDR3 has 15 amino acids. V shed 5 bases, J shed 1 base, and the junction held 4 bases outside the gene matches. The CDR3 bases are TGTGCCAGCAGCCGGACTAGCGGAGGCCAAGAGACCCAGTACTTC. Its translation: CASSRTSGGQETQYF.

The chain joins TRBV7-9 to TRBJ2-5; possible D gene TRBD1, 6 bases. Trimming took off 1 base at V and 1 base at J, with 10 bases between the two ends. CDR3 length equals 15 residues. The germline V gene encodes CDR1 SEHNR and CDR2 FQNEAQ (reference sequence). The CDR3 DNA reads TGTGCCAGCAGCTTAGGGGCAGGGGCCCAAGAGACCCAGTACTTC. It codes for CASSLGAGAQETQYF. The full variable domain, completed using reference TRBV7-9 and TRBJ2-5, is DTGVSQNPRHKITKRGQNVTFRCDPISEHNRLYWYRQTLGQGPEFLTYFQNEAQLEKSRLLSDRFSAERPKGSFSTLEIQRTEQGDSAMYLCASSLGAGAQETQYFGPGTRLLVL.

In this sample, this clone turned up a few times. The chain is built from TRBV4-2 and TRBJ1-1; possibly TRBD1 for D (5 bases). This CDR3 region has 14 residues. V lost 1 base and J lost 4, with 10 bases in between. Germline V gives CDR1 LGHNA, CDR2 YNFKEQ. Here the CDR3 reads CASSQVGGSTEAFF. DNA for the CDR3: TGTGCCAGCAGCCAAGTTGGGGGGAGCACTGAAGCTTTCTTT.

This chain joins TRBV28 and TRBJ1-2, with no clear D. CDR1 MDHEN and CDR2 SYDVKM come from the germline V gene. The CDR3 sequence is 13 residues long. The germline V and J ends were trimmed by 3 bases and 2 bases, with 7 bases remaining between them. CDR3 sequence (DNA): TGTGCCAGCAGTTTCGTGAAAAACTATGGCTACACCTTC. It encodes CASSFVKNYGYTF.